This T cell receptor (beta chain) was retrieved from a study of shared clonotypes between healthy human individuals. CDR3 length: 13 residues. In germline, CDR1 is SGDLS, CDR2 YYNGEE. The J segment lost 7 bases and the V segment lost 0 bases, leaving 1 base of the junction unmatched. Each PCR replicate from the sorted subsets contained 200 to 250 ng DNA, which is tens of thousands of T cell genomes. Using immunoSEQ multiplex PCR, the repertoire was profiled, and TCRdb retains in-frame clones only, with some absent. The sample yields more than 2 million clones, around 96% seen once. Overall study findings and caveats: Rarefaction gave evidence that sorted-subset sequencing remained incomplete despite large depth. Memory subsets generally showed lower estimated richness than naive subsets.

In regard to this clone: As yet, its antigen is unknown.

Selected positively for CCR7 and CD45RO-negative, naive CD8 cells excluded terminally differentiated effector memory CD45RA+ cells. The receptor's source is a man between 18 and 29 years old in good health. J is TRBJ2-7 and V is TRBV9, with TRBD2 identical over 10 bases. The sequenced sample was naive CD8+ T cells sorted from blood. CDR3 amino acids: CASSVDSGGEQYF. The CDR3 coding sequence is TGTGCCAGCAGCGTAGATAGCGGGGGGGAGCAGTACTTC.